Sequencing of this TCR beta chain was carried out in a study of T cells in Graves' hyperthyroidism and ophthalmopathy. This clonotype was counted at least ten times. The antigen remains unidentified. Study-wide findings and caveats: A 13 V-J model separated ophthalmopathy from stable hyperthyroidism.

What was amplified from RNA transcripts were TCR beta CDR3 regions. An initial round of RT-PCR targeting the TCR CDR3 relied on the HTBI primer set. TCRdb processed the multiplex PCR reads anew with MiXCR; each CDR3 protein has one entry. The repertoire consists of around 600,000 distinct CDR3 sequences, with approximately 14% occurring once and the leading ten covering roughly 7%. The CDR3 covers 11 residues. The germline V gene encodes CDR1 DFQATT and CDR2 SNEGSKA (reference sequence). Trimming took 5 bases from V and 11 from J; bases not matched to a gene: 7. The chain carries TRBV20-1 and TRBJ2-7; 9 positions match TRBD1. Source material: blood. This TCR was recovered from a woman aged 18-29 years with Graves' ophthalmopathy. The CDR3 reads CSADKGQGEYF. The CDR3 nucleotides read TGCAGTGCTGACAAGGGACAGGGAGAGTACTTC.